This TCR beta chain was retrieved from a study of shared clonotypes between healthy human individuals. Study information: Participating donors consisted of a couple of women and a few men aged 18 to 49. There were three CD4 naive, three CD4 memory, two CD8 naive and one CD8 memory plates per donor.

This clone was counted between two and nine times. At one end the junction does not follow the germline gene, possibly because of a read error. The CDR3 is made up of 10 amino acids. The germline V gene has CDR1 SGHRS and CDR2 YFSETQ. Replicate PCRs from sorted subsets contained 200 ng DNA, which is some 32,000 T cell genomes. The data were produced by immunoSEQ multiplex PCR, yet TCRdb's version contains in-frame clones alone and is incomplete. The sample lists 150,000 to 200,000 clones, 66% occurring once. The origin of this receptor is a man younger than 40 in good health. Material: memory CD4+ T cells sorted from blood. Subset meaning: CD45RA-negative fraction. The chain links TRBV5-1 to TRBJ2-7; D not certain. The CDR3 protein is CASRVYAQYF. The CDR3, as DNA: TGCGCCAGCAGGGTGTACGCGCAGTACTTC.